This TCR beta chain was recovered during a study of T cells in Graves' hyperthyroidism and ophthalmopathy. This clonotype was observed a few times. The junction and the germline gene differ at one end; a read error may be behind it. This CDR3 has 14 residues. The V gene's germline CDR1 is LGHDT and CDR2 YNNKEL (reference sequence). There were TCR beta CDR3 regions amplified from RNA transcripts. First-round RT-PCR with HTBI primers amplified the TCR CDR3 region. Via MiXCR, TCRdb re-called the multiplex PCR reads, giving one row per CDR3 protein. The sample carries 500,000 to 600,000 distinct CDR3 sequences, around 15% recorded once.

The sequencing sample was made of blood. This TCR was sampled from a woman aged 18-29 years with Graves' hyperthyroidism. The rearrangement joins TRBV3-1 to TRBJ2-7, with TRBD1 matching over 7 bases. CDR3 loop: CASNQDRAGYEQYF. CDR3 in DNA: TGTGCCAGCAACCAAGACAGGGCAGGCTACGAGCAGTACTTC.